Below, 21 T cell receptor beta chains from the same sample are listed, as sequenced in a study of cytomegalovirus exposure and HLA in healthy donors. Use of 60 Vbeta and 13 Jbeta primers characterized the PCR. Measured with immunoSEQ multiplex PCR; TCRdb has only the in-frame clones, and not every one. This repertoire shows about 90,000 clones, roughly 84% found once; its top ten account for 2.1%. Material: PBMCs. These receptors all come from a man younger than 35 in good health and CMV-seronegative.

The V and J genes are TRBV19 and TRBJ2-6; 8 bases line up with TRBD1. Germline V lookup: CDR1 LNHDA, CDR2 SQIVND (reference sequence). Trimming removed 6 bases from V and 0 bases from J; junction bases left unmatched: 7. This CDR3 region has 17 residues. CDR3 region: CASSDRGSPSGANVLTF. The CDR3 region has the DNA TGTGCCAGTAGCGACAGGGGATCCCCCTCTGGGGCCAACGTCCTGACTTTC.

The genes are TRBV30 and TRBJ1-6; a possible D gene is TRBD1 (6 bases). Germline V CDR1 and CDR2: GTSNPN, SVGIG (reference sequence). Trimming pared 0 bases from V and 10 bases from J, leaving 13 bases between. The CDR3 has 14 residues. DNA of the CDR3: TGTGCCTGGAGTGTACTAACAGGGCGATCACCCCTCCACTTT. Encoded protein: CAWSVLTGRSPLHF.

The CDR3 here is CASSVVAGVSSGANVLTF. CDR3 in DNA: TGTGCCAGCAGCGTAGTTGCAGGGGTCAGCTCTGGGGCCAACGTCCTGACTTTC. This chain uses TRBV9 with TRBJ2-6; TRBD1 might be the D (6 bases). The CDR3 loop spans 18 amino acids. Germline CDR1 SGDLS, CDR2 YYNGEE. V was cut by 0 bases and J by 0 bases, with 13 bases left in between.

J is TRBJ2-5 and V is TRBV7-2; the match to TRBD2 covers 12 bases. V lost 1 base, J lost 7 bases, and 10 bases stayed unmatched. CDR3 size: 17 residues. Germline V lookup: CDR1 SGHTA, CDR2 FQGNSA. CDR3 sequence: CASSLGLAGGPGRTQYF. DNA of the CDR3: TGTGCCAGCAGCTTAGGTCTAGCGGGAGGGCCCGGGAGGACCCAGTACTTC.

The chain has TRBV18 and TRBJ2-7, with 7 bases lining up with TRBD1. The CDR3 has 15 amino acids. Per germline, CDR1 KGHSH and CDR2 LQKENI. The V gene end was trimmed by 3 bases and the J gene end by 7 bases; junction bases not matched to a gene: 12. The CDR3 sequence is CASSPGKGGAGEQYF. Here the CDR3 DNA reads TGTGCCAGCTCACCGGGGAAAGGGGGCGCCGGGGAGCAGTACTTC. The full variable domain, its missing parts supplied by reference TRBV18 and TRBJ2-7, is NAGVMQNPRHLVRRRGQEARLRCSPMKGHSHVYWYRQLPEEGLKFMVYLQKENIIDESGMPKERFSAEFPKEGPSILRIQQVVRGDSAAYFCASSPGKGGAGEQYFGPGTRLTVT.

The CDR3 loop reads CASSAGREGLRQETQYF. CDR3 DNA: TGTGCCAGCAGTGCTGGGCGGGAGGGCCTAAGGCAAGAGACCCAGTACTTC. This chain joins TRBV6-1 and TRBJ2-5; 9 bases are shared with TRBD2. CDR3 length: 17 amino acids. V lost 4 bases and J lost 2; bases outside the gene matches: 11. Germline loops: CDR1 MNHNS, CDR2 SASEGT.

This chain uses TRBV19 with TRBJ2-7, with TRBD1 matching 8 bases. V lost 1 base to trimming and J lost 0 bases; unmatched junction nucleotides: 5. The CDR3 length is 16 residues. Per germline, CDR1 LNHDA and CDR2 SQIVND (reference sequence). DNA of the CDR3: TGTGCCAGTAGTATAGGTCACAGGGGGATCTCCTACGAGCAGTACTTC. This codes for CASSIGHRGISYEQYF.

The chain employs TRBV29-1 and TRBJ1-1; D is uncertain. CDR1 is SQVTM, CDR2 ANQGSEA, per germline. This CDR3 contains 14 residues. V gave up 7 bases and J gave up 2 bases, with 17 bases separating them. CDR3 amino acids: CSAANFDKNTEAFF. The CDR3, as DNA: TGCAGCGCCGCGAATTTCGACAAAAACACTGAAGCTTTCTTT.

As regards this clone: A read error is likely, as this CDR3 ends without the conserved phenylalanine or tryptophan. This chain connects TRBV6-5 to TRBJ1-1, with D perhaps TRBD1 (6 bases). Germline assignment: CDR1 MNHEY and CDR2 SVGAGI. The CDR3 loop spans 15 amino acids. Between the trimmed V and J ends, which lost 2 bases and 4 bases, there was a span of 14 bases. CDR3 nucleotide sequence: TGTGCCAGCAGTTACCTTAGGGGGGGTGGCACTGAAGCTTTCTCT. Translation: CASSYLRGGGTEAFS.

This clone occurred a few times. The V and J genes are TRBV4-3 and TRBJ1-3; 11 nucleotides line up with TRBD1. Germline CDR1 reads LGHNA; CDR2 reads YSLEER. The CDR3 contains 17 residues. With V trimmed by 1 base and J by 3 bases, 5 bases remained unmatched. CDR3 sequence: CASSQGPGTGGGNTIYF. For the CDR3, the DNA is TGCGCCAGCAGCCAAGGGCCCGGGACAGGGGGTGGAAACACCATATATTTT.

The chain carries TRBV28 and TRBJ1-5; 11 bases agree with TRBD1. There are 14 residues in the CDR3. J was trimmed by 6 bases and V by 8 bases; bases with no gene match: 6. The germline V gene encodes CDR1 MDHEN and CDR2 SYDVKM. The CDR3 DNA reads as TGTGCCAGCGGGACAGGGGGTTTTGGTCAGCCCCAGCATTTT. It yields the protein CASGTGGFGQPQHF. The full variable domain, its missing parts supplied by reference TRBV28 and TRBJ1-5, is DVKVTQSSRYLVKRTGEKVFLECVQDMDHENMFWYRQDPGLGLRLIYFSYDVKMKEKGDIPEGYSVSREKKERFSLILESASTNQTSMYLCASGTGGFGQPQHFGDGTRLSIL.

This rearrangement joins TRBV19 to TRBJ2-1; tentatively, D is TRBD2 (5 bases). CDR1 and CDR2 from the germline V gene are LNHDA and SQIVND (reference sequence). This CDR3 is 15 amino acids long. V was shortened by 3 bases and J by 10 bases, with 19 bases between the two germline ends. DNA of the CDR3: TGTGCCAGTAGTATGCCCAGCCGGGGTCGTGGGGAGCAGTTCTTC. Its translation: CASSMPSRGRGEQFF.

CDR3 sequence: CASSTTAGNTIYF. The CDR3 DNA sequence: TGTGCCAGTAGTACGACAGCTGGAAACACCATATATTTT. The rearrangement uses TRBV19 and TRBJ1-3; possible D gene TRBD1, 5 bases. The CDR3 consists of 13 residues. CDR1 and CDR2 from the germline V gene are LNHDA and SQIVND (reference sequence). The V gene lost 4 bases and the J gene lost 2 bases, with 6 bases spanning the gap.

The rearrangement links TRBV30 to TRBJ2-7; D may be TRBD2 (6 bases). Germline V gene lookup returns CDR1 GTSNPN and CDR2 SVGIG (reference sequence). V was cut by 7 bases and J by 3 bases, with 16 bases left in between. The CDR3 length is 13 residues. This CDR3 reads CASAEGRIYEQYF. For the CDR3, the DNA is TGTGCCTCGGCGGAGGGAAGGATCTACGAGCAGTACTTC. The variable domain in full, completed from reference TRBV30 and TRBJ2-7, reads SQTIHQWPATLVQPVGSPLSLECTVEGTSNPNLYWYRQAAGRGLQLLFYSVGIGQISSEVPQNLSASRPQDRQFILSSKKLLLSDSGFYLCASAEGRIYEQYFGPGTRLTVT.

The gene calls are TRBV28 and TRBJ1-1, with D possibly matching TRBD1 (6 bases). Per germline, CDR1 MDHEN and CDR2 SYDVKM. CDR3 length: 14 amino acids. With 7 bases removed from V and 5 bases from J, the gap between germline ends came to 17 bases. Here the CDR3 DNA reads TGTGCCAGCACCGACCGGGGCACAGGGACTGAAGCTTTCTTT. It translates to CASTDRGTGTEAFF.

V gene TRBV6-5 combines with J gene TRBJ1-5; the D gene is possibly TRBD1 (5 bases). The germline CDR1 and CDR2 sequences are MNHEY and SVGAGI. The V end was cut by 6 bases, the J end by 4 bases, with 10 bases between. The CDR3 is made up of 13 amino acids. The DNA of the CDR3 is TGTGCCAGCAGCCTGACAGAGAATCAGCCCCAGCATTTT. It yields the protein CASSLTENQPQHF.

The chain employs TRBV10-2 and TRBJ1-1; D remains ambiguous. CDR3 length: 14 residues. The germline gives CDR1 WSHSY, CDR2 SAAADI. CDR3 amino acids: CVVRPEIMNTEAFF. In nucleotides, the CDR3 is TGCGTTGTAAGGCCGGAGATAATGAACACTGAAGCTTTCTTT.

The V call is TRBV27, the J call TRBJ2-2; 7 positions agree with TRBD2. This CDR3 is 15 amino acids long. The V gene's germline CDR1 is MNHEY and CDR2 SMNVEV (reference sequence). After removal of 1 base from V and 6 bases from J, the junction contained 5 bases not matched to a gene. CDR3 loop: CASSLLGRGPGELFF. CDR3 nucleotides: TGTGCCAGCAGTTTATTAGGGAGGGGACCCGGGGAGCTGTTTTTT.

Of note for this clone: A read error may produce the germline difference seen at one junction end. V and J are TRBV19 and TRBJ2-1, with 7 bases aligning to TRBD2. CDR3 length: 14 residues. The germline gives CDR1 LNHDA, CDR2 SQIVND (reference sequence). CDR3 protein: CASLAGRVYAKLLF. The CDR3 coding sequence is TGTGCCAGTTTAGCGGGCCGCGTATACGCTAAACTCCTCTTC.

The chain combines TRBV27 with TRBJ1-4; 9 bases agree with TRBD1. Trimming cost V 5 bases and J 7 bases; bases outside gene matches: 5. Germline lookup yields CDR1 MNHEY and CDR2 SMNVEV (reference sequence). The CDR3 is made up of 14 amino acids. This chain's CDR3 is CASSRDREGEKLFF. The CDR3 DNA follows: TGTGCCAGCAGTCGGGACAGGGAGGGTGAAAAACTGTTTTTT.

The chain carries TRBV19 and TRBJ1-1, with 10 bases fitting TRBD1. The V and J ends lost 1 base and 5 bases, in that order; junction bases with no gene match: 7. CDR1 is LNHDA, CDR2 SQIVND, per germline (reference sequence). The CDR3 is made up of 16 amino acids. CDR3: CASSIGRTGGATEAFF. CDR3 DNA: TGTGCCAGTAGTATAGGCCGGACAGGGGGAGCAACTGAAGCTTTCTTT.